The source of this TCR beta chain is a study of regulatory T cells in long-lasting Graves disease. For TCR beta, libraries came from iRepertoire HTBI primers and Arm-PCR of CDR3 regions. TCRdb redid the calling of the multiplex PCR reads with MiXCR, one entry per CDR3 protein. The sample records approximately 400,000 distinct CDR3 sequences, approximately 15% being singletons. Per germline, CDR1 LNHDA and CDR2 SQIVND (reference sequence). The V end lost 5 bases, the J end lost 4 bases, and 12 bases lay between the germline ends. The CDR3 is 14 amino acids. The time point here: newly diagnosed GD, antithyroid drugs for less than 3 months. PBMC-extracted RNA yielded the TCR library. This same sample was also part of a study on T cells in Graves' hyperthyroidism and ophthalmopathy. From that second work: Calling Graves' hyperthyroidism stable meant ophthalmopathy did not progress within 18 months. Most expanded thyroid clonotypes above 0.001 also appeared in blood.

The receptor's source is a woman between 35 and 50 years old with Graves disease. The chain is built from TRBV19 and TRBJ1-5; D gene unclear. The sequencing here drew on peripheral blood mononuclear cells (PBMCs), taken at new diagnosis, from a patient treated with antithyroid drugs. The CDR3 loop is CASSWGFGNQPQHF. As DNA, the CDR3 is TGTGCCAGTAGTTGGGGATTTGGGAATCAGCCCCAGCATTTT.